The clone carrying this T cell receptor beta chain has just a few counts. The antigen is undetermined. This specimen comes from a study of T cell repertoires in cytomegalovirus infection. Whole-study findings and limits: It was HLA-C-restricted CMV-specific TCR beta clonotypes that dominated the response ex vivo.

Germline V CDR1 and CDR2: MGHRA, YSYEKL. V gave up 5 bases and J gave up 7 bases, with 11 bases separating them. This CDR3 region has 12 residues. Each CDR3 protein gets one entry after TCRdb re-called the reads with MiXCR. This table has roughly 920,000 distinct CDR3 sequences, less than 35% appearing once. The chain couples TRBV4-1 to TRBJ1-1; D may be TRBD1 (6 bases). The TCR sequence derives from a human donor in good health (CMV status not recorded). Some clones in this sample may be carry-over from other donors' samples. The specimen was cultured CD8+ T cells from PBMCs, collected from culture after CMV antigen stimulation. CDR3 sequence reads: CASSGTGIEAFF. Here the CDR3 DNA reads TGCGCCAGCAGCGGAACAGGGATTGAAGCTTTCTTT.